The rows below give T cell receptor beta chains drawn from one sample of a study of T cell responses to AZD1222 COVID-19 vaccine. Measured with immunoSEQ multiplex PCR; TCRdb has only the in-frame clones, and not every one. This sample has 150,000 or so clones, with roughly nine tenths found just once. The sample consisted of peripheral blood, taken on day 0 of AZD1222 vaccination. The receptors were gathered from an adult in good health. Each CDR3 is given with its conserved first and last residue. The order of the fields is clone size, D gene, V gene, J gene, CDR3 DNA, CDR3 protein. The D gene is left open where the match is weak. The listing skips clone size in some rows; elsewhere it reads once, few, many or a size class.

abundance: .; d_gene: TRBD1; v_gene: TRBV10-3; j_gene: TRBJ1-1; CDR3nt: TGTGCCACCGCTAGGACAGGGGGCACTGAAGCTTTCTTT; CDR3aa: CATARTGGTEAFF
abundance: .; d_gene: TRBD2; v_gene: TRBV7-8; j_gene: TRBJ2-3; CDR3nt: TGTGCCAGCAGCTTAGCGATACTAGCGGTTAGCACAGATACGCAGTATTTT; CDR3aa: CASSLAILAVSTDTQYF
abundance: few; d_gene: TRBD1; v_gene: TRBV6-5; j_gene: TRBJ2-5; CDR3nt: TGTGCCAGCGAGACCCGGCCACAGGGGCAAGAGACCCAGTACTTC; CDR3aa: CASETRPQGQETQYF
abundance: .; d_gene: .; v_gene: TRBV14; j_gene: TRBJ1-3; CDR3nt: TGTGCCAGCAGCCAAGGGCTAAGGATTTTATCTGGAAACACCATATATTTT; CDR3aa: CASSQGLRILSGNTIYF
abundance: .; d_gene: .; v_gene: TRBV24-1; j_gene: TRBJ1-5; CDR3nt: TGTGCCACCAGTGACCGTCGGGGTCGTCAGCCCCAGCATTTT; CDR3aa: CATSDRRGRQPQHF
abundance: .; d_gene: .; v_gene: TRBV24-1; j_gene: TRBJ1-1; CDR3nt: TGTGCCACCAGTGATTCGGACAGTACTGAAGCTTTCTTT; CDR3aa: CATSDSDSTEAFF
abundance: .; d_gene: TRBD1; v_gene: TRBV7-2; j_gene: TRBJ1-5; CDR3nt: TGTGCCAGCAGCTTAAGGACAGGCTATAGCAATCAGCCCCAGCATTTT; CDR3aa: CASSLRTGYSNQPQHF
abundance: once; d_gene: .; v_gene: TRBV29-1; j_gene: TRBJ1-1; CDR3nt: TGCAGCGTGGGTTCCACGTCGAACACTGAAGCTTTCTTT; CDR3aa: CSVGSTSNTEAFF
abundance: .; d_gene: TRBD2; v_gene: TRBV24-1; j_gene: TRBJ2-2; CDR3nt: TGTGCCACCAGTGATTTGGGACTAGAGGGCACCGGGGAGCTGTTTTTT; CDR3aa: CATSDLGLEGTGELFF
abundance: .; d_gene: .; v_gene: TRBV19; j_gene: TRBJ2-3; CDR3nt: TGTGCCAGTAGTTGGGGTGACAGCAAGAAGGTTTTT; CDR3aa: CASSWGDSKKVF
abundance: .; d_gene: TRBD2; v_gene: TRBV11-2; j_gene: TRBJ2-1; CDR3nt: TGTGCCAGCAGCTTAGATCCCGGGACTAGAGCGATCAATGAGCAGTTCTTC; CDR3aa: CASSLDPGTRAINEQFF
abundance: .; d_gene: .; v_gene: TRBV4-3; j_gene: TRBJ2-7; CDR3nt: TGCGCCAGCAGCCCCCGTCTGGTATCGAATTTTTCCTACGAGCAGTACTTC; CDR3aa: CASSPRLVSNFSYEQYF
abundance: .; d_gene: TRBD1; v_gene: TRBV27; j_gene: TRBJ1-5; CDR3nt: TGTGCCAGCAGCGCCAGGGGGAATCAGCCCCAGCATTTT; CDR3aa: CASSARGNQPQHF
abundance: .; d_gene: .; v_gene: TRBV12-5; j_gene: TRBJ1-5; CDR3nt: TGTGCTAGTGGTACCGAAGTGACGCCCCAGCATTTT; CDR3aa: CASGTEVTPQHF
abundance: .; d_gene: .; v_gene: TRBV18; j_gene: TRBJ2-7; CDR3nt: TGTGCCAGCTCACCAACCATCTACGAGCAGTACTTC; CDR3aa: CASSPTIYEQYF
abundance: .; d_gene: .; v_gene: TRBV4-3; j_gene: TRBJ2-2; CDR3nt: TGCGCCAGCAGCCAGGAGTATGGGGAGCTGTTTTTT; CDR3aa: CASSQEYGELFF
abundance: once; d_gene: .; v_gene: TRBV12-3/TRBV12-4; j_gene: TRBJ2-1; CDR3nt: TGTGCCAGCAGTCCAACTAGCAATGAGCAGTTCTTC; CDR3aa: CASSPTSNEQFF
abundance: .; d_gene: .; v_gene: TRBV7-6; j_gene: TRBJ2-3; CDR3nt: TGTGCCAGCAGCTTAAGAGGGGGCACAGATACGCAGTATTTT; CDR3aa: CASSLRGGTDTQYF
abundance: .; d_gene: .; v_gene: TRBV9; j_gene: TRBJ1-1; CDR3nt: TGTGCCAGCAGCCCCCGGGCTAGTGACACTGAAGCTTTCTTT; CDR3aa: CASSPRASDTEAFF
abundance: .; d_gene: .; v_gene: TRBV5-1; j_gene: TRBJ1-3; CDR3nt: TGCGCCAGCAGCTTGGATTTGGGGGGACGAAACACCATATATTTT; CDR3aa: CASSLDLGGRNTIYF
abundance: .; d_gene: TRBD1; v_gene: TRBV5-1; j_gene: TRBJ1-1; CDR3nt: TGCGCCAGCAGCCCCCGGACAGGGGACACTGAAGCTTTCTTT; CDR3aa: CASSPRTGDTEAFF
abundance: .; d_gene: .; v_gene: TRBV18; j_gene: TRBJ1-5; CDR3nt: TGTGCCAGCTCACCACCGAGACCCCAGCCCCAGCATTTT; CDR3aa: CASSPPRPQPQHF
abundance: few; d_gene: .; v_gene: TRBV4-1; j_gene: TRBJ1-3; CDR3nt: TGCGCCAGCAGCCAACCCCGCGGAGGGACGGATTTGAGCTCTGGAAACACCATATATTTT; CDR3aa: CASSQPRGGTDLSSGNTIYF
abundance: .; d_gene: .; v_gene: TRBV15; j_gene: TRBJ1-2; CDR3nt: TGTGCCACCAGCAGAGGGGACGGATTCTACACCTTC; CDR3aa: CATSRGDGFYTF
abundance: .; d_gene: .; v_gene: TRBV7-3; j_gene: TRBJ2-1; CDR3nt: TGTGCCAGCAGCCCTAAGACTAGAGGGAATGAGCAGTTCTTC; CDR3aa: CASSPKTRGNEQFF
abundance: .; d_gene: TRBD1; v_gene: TRBV18; j_gene: TRBJ1-3; CDR3nt: TGTGCCAGCTCGCCCCAACAGGGGTCTGGTGGAAACACCATATATTTT; CDR3aa: CASSPQQGSGGNTIYF
abundance: .; d_gene: TRBD2; v_gene: TRBV13; j_gene: TRBJ2-1; CDR3nt: TGTGCCAGCAGAGGTCGGGGGGGGATTAATGAGCAGTTCTTC; CDR3aa: CASRGRGGINEQFF
abundance: few; d_gene: TRBD2; v_gene: TRBV7-2; j_gene: TRBJ2-5; CDR3nt: TGTGCCAGCAGCTTAGGGAGCGGGGGTTGGGAGACCCAGTACTTC; CDR3aa: CASSLGSGGWETQYF
abundance: .; d_gene: .; v_gene: TRBV28; j_gene: TRBJ1-2; CDR3nt: TGTGCCAGCAGTACCCCCTTGGGGGCAAGCTATGGCTACACCTTC; CDR3aa: CASSTPLGASYGYTF
abundance: .; d_gene: .; v_gene: TRBV30; j_gene: TRBJ1-5; CDR3nt: TGTGCCTGGAGTGTACTGGGGGGCAATCAGCCCCAGCATTTT; CDR3aa: CAWSVLGGNQPQHF
abundance: once; d_gene: .; v_gene: TRBV5-1; j_gene: TRBJ1-4; CDR3nt: TGCGCCAGCAGCTTGCAGGGGTTGGATGAAAAACTGTTTTTT; CDR3aa: CASSLQGLDEKLFF
abundance: .; d_gene: TRBD1; v_gene: TRBV20-1; j_gene: TRBJ2-7; CDR3nt: TGCAGTGCTAGTTCTGGCGGAAGGACAGGAGCCTACGAGCAGTACTTC; CDR3aa: CSASSGGRTGAYEQYF
abundance: once; d_gene: TRBD2; v_gene: TRBV6-4; j_gene: TRBJ2-3; CDR3nt: TGTGCCAGCAGTCATAGCGGGGGGGCAGATACGCAGTATTTT; CDR3aa: CASSHSGGADTQYF
abundance: .; d_gene: .; v_gene: TRBV5-1; j_gene: TRBJ1-1; CDR3nt: TGCGCCAGCAGCTTGGGGGGAGCCGGAAGCACTGAAGCTTTCTTT; CDR3aa: CASSLGGAGSTEAFF
abundance: once; d_gene: .; v_gene: TRBV29-1; j_gene: TRBJ1-2; CDR3nt: TGCAGCGTTGCGGCAACCCAAACCCCTAACTATGGCTACACCTTC; CDR3aa: CSVAATQTPNYGYTF
abundance: once; d_gene: .; v_gene: TRBV28; j_gene: TRBJ1-1; CDR3nt: TGTGCCAGCAGTTCCCCTGTGTCTGAAGCTTTCTTT; CDR3aa: CASSSPVSEAFF
abundance: .; d_gene: .; v_gene: TRBV7-3; j_gene: TRBJ2-2; CDR3nt: TGTGCCAGCAGCCAAAACGGGGCTTTGGGCGGGGAGCTGTTTTTT; CDR3aa: CASSQNGALGGELFF
abundance: .; d_gene: .; v_gene: TRBV27; j_gene: TRBJ1-5; CDR3nt: TGTGCCAGCAGAGAGGGGTATGGCAATCAGCCCCAGCATTTT; CDR3aa: CASREGYGNQPQHF
abundance: .; d_gene: .; v_gene: TRBV11-2; j_gene: TRBJ2-1; CDR3nt: TGTGCCAGCAGCTTAGTCGGGCAGAATGAGCAGTTCTTC; CDR3aa: CASSLVGQNEQFF
abundance: .; d_gene: .; v_gene: TRBV3-1/TRBV3-2; j_gene: TRBJ2-6; CDR3nt: TGTGCCAGCAGCCAAAGGTCTTCGGTAGGGGCCAACGTCCTGACTTTC; CDR3aa: CASSQRSSVGANVLTF
abundance: .; d_gene: .; v_gene: TRBV6-5; j_gene: TRBJ1-1; CDR3nt: TGTGCCAGCAGTTACAGGCAGGACACTGAAGCTTTCTTT; CDR3aa: CASSYRQDTEAFF
abundance: few; d_gene: .; v_gene: TRBV6-5; j_gene: TRBJ1-4; CDR3nt: TGTGCCAGCAGTTACGGGAGGGGCCCGGGGGATGAAAAACTGTTTTTT; CDR3aa: CASSYGRGPGDEKLFF
abundance: .; d_gene: TRBD1; v_gene: TRBV27; j_gene: TRBJ1-6; CDR3nt: TGTGCCAGCAGCTACCGACAGGGTCGTAATTCACCCCTCCACTTT; CDR3aa: CASSYRQGRNSPLHF
abundance: .; d_gene: TRBD1; v_gene: TRBV11-1; j_gene: TRBJ1-1; CDR3nt: TGTGCCAGCAGACAGGACAGGGTGGGAGACACTGAAGCTTTCTTT; CDR3aa: CASRQDRVGDTEAFF
abundance: .; d_gene: .; v_gene: TRBV19; j_gene: TRBJ1-2; CDR3nt: TGTGCCAGTAGTAATCCGGGACATAACTATGGCTACACCTTC; CDR3aa: CASSNPGHNYGYTF
abundance: .; d_gene: TRBD1; v_gene: TRBV30; j_gene: TRBJ1-6; CDR3nt: TGTGCCTGGAGAACAGGGGGGAGCTCCTATAATTCACCCCTCCACTTT; CDR3aa: CAWRTGGSSYNSPLHF
abundance: .; d_gene: .; v_gene: TRBV7-6; j_gene: TRBJ1-1; CDR3nt: TGTGCCAGCAGCTTAGGACCCCGGGGGGCGAACACTGAAGCTTTCTTT; CDR3aa: CASSLGPRGANTEAFF
abundance: once; d_gene: TRBD2; v_gene: TRBV7-9; j_gene: TRBJ2-5; CDR3nt: TGTGCCAGCAGCTCAGGACTAGCGGGGCAAGAGACCCAGTACTTC; CDR3aa: CASSSGLAGQETQYF
abundance: .; d_gene: .; v_gene: TRBV27; j_gene: TRBJ1-5; CDR3nt: TGTGCCAGCAGTGCGAGAGGAGGAGACACCAATCAGCCCCAGCATTTT; CDR3aa: CASSARGGDTNQPQHF
abundance: .; d_gene: TRBD2; v_gene: TRBV7-9; j_gene: TRBJ2-3; CDR3nt: TGTGCCAGCAGCCTCAGCGGGGGCGGAGATACGCAGTATTTT; CDR3aa: CASSLSGGGDTQYF